A single sample is the source of the 25 T cell receptor beta chains below, sequenced in a study of neoadjuvant anti-PD-1 for oral cavity cancer. Time point specified: after neoadjuvant nivolumab, at surgical resection. Generated by immunoSEQ multiplex PCR, the TCRdb table keeps only in-frame clones and is missing some. The table shows more than 12,000 clones, with roughly 70% occurring only once. The sequencing used PBMCs, collected after nivolumab (anti-PD-1) treatment. These receptors were collected from a person aged 40 to 85 with oral cavity squamous cell carcinoma.

The V call is TRBV19, the J call TRBJ2-7; TRBD1 aligns across 9 bases. The germline V gene encodes CDR1 LNHDA and CDR2 SQIVND (reference sequence). Unmatched junction bases numbered 7, after V lost 6 bases and J lost 7 bases. This CDR3 region has 13 residues. The CDR3 here is CASSPQGAGEQYF. CDR3 nucleotide sequence: TGTGCCAGTAGCCCACAGGGGGCGGGGGAGCAGTACTTC.

This clone occurred once. J is TRBJ2-1 and V is TRBV7-6; TRBD1 aligns across 8 bases. Trimming cost V 4 bases and J 9 bases; bases outside gene matches: 5. The CDR3 length is 13 residues. Germline lookup yields CDR1 SGHVS and CDR2 FNYEAQ. In nucleotides, the CDR3 is TGTGCCAGCAGCTGGGACAGGTTAGGTGAGCAGTTCTTC. It encodes CASSWDRLGEQFF.

This rearrangement joins TRBV30 to TRBJ2-4, with a possible D match to TRBD1 (5 bases). Trimming removed 2 bases at V and 13 bases at J, with 21 bases between. The CDR3 contains 14 residues. Germline V gene data show CDR1 as GTSNPN and CDR2 as SVGIG (reference sequence). CDR3 in amino acids: CAWSSGQGRSWQYF. DNA of the CDR3: TGTGCCTGGAGTTCAGGGCAGGGAAGGAGTTGGCAGTACTTC.

The chain joins TRBV4-1 to TRBJ1-1; 8 bases are shared with TRBD1. This CDR3 spans 13 amino acids. V was pared by 4 bases and J by 5 bases, with 3 bases of the junction left unmatched. From germline, CDR1 is MGHRA and CDR2 YSYEKL. CDR3 nucleotide sequence: TGCGCCAGCAGCCGACAGGGGCTTACTGAAGCTTTCTTT. Its protein is CASSRQGLTEAFF.

The V call is TRBV27, the J call TRBJ2-3; the D is unclear. Germline V lookup: CDR1 MNHEY, CDR2 SMNVEV (reference sequence). With 4 bases removed from V and 0 bases from J, the gap between germline ends came to 17 bases. This CDR3 region has 17 residues. DNA for the CDR3: TGTGCCAGCAGTTCTCTCCCATTGATGTCTAGCACAGATACGCAGTATTTT. Translation gives CASSSLPLMSSTDTQYF.

For the CDR3, the DNA is TGTGCCATCAGTGAGTCGGGACTAGTGGGAGAGACCCAGTACTTC. Translated: CAISESGLVGETQYF. The chain couples TRBV10-3 to TRBJ2-5; TRBD2 aligns across 8 bases. The V segment lost 0 bases and the J segment 4 bases; nucleotides outside the gene matches: 4. CDR1 is ENHRY and CDR2 is SYGVKD in the germline V gene. CDR3 length equals 15 residues.

This clone came up a few times. The chain couples TRBV11-1 to TRBJ1-1; D not certain. The germline V gene encodes CDR1 SGHAT and CDR2 FQDESV (reference sequence). The V end lost 3 bases, the J end lost 1 base, and 9 bases lay between the germline ends. This CDR3 has 14 residues. Here the CDR3 reads CASSLHTENTEAFF. The CDR3 nucleotides are TGTGCCAGCAGCTTGCACACAGAGAACACTGAAGCTTTCTTT.

This clone was observed once. V and J are TRBV29-1 and TRBJ2-2, with 7 bases matching TRBD1. The CDR3 sequence is 14 residues long. Germline V gene data show CDR1 as SQVTM and CDR2 as ANQGSEA. V gave up 6 bases and J gave up 0 bases; unmatched junction bases: 4. The CDR3 here is CSVDRVPNTGELFF. CDR3 nucleotides: TGCAGCGTAGACAGGGTCCCGAACACCGGGGAGCTGTTTTTT.

This clone was observed a handful of times. The chain uses TRBV6-6 and TRBJ1-1; D unresolved. The germline V gene has CDR1 MNHNY and CDR2 SVGAGI (reference sequence). The germline V and J ends were trimmed by 8 bases and 5 bases, with 9 bases remaining between them. The CDR3 is made up of 11 amino acids. The CDR3 DNA reads TGTGCCAGCGGATTGATGACTGAAGCTTTCTTT. Its translation is CASGLMTEAFF.

The chain uses TRBV15 and TRBJ1-2; 7 positions agree with TRBD1. The CDR3 sequence is 16 residues long. J gave up 6 bases and V 3 bases, and 13 bases lay outside the gene matches. CDR1 is LNHNV and CDR2 is YYDKDF in the germline V gene (reference sequence). CDR3 DNA sequence: TGTGCCACCAGCAGGACCCCTACAGGGGTTGAGGATGGCTACACCTTC. It codes for CATSRTPTGVEDGYTF.

The rearrangement joins TRBV9 to TRBJ2-2, with D uncertain. V was pared by 4 bases and J by 0 bases, with 7 bases between. This CDR3 is 14 amino acids long. CDR1 is SGDLS, CDR2 YYNGEE, per germline. CDR3 amino acids: CASSPRSNTGELFF. The CDR3 nucleotides are TGTGCCAGCAGCCCCCGGTCGAACACCGGGGAGCTGTTTTTT.

The V call is TRBV25-1, the J call TRBJ2-7, with 9 bases lining up with TRBD1. V trimming: 4 bases; J trimming: 0 bases; junction bases outside the gene matches: 7. Germline V lookup: CDR1 MGHDK, CDR2 SYGVNS. This CDR3 comprises 16 residues. The CDR3 loop reads CASSGDPGQGSYEQYF. CDR3 sequence (DNA): TGTGCCAGCAGTGGAGACCCGGGACAGGGCTCCTACGAGCAGTACTTC.

The chain combines TRBV6-1 with TRBJ2-3; the D gene is possibly TRBD2 (5 bases). The CDR3 runs to 14 residues. Trimming took 0 bases from V and 1 from J, leaving 5 bases between them. Germline V lookup: CDR1 MNHNS, CDR2 SASEGT. Here the CDR3 reads CASSEASGTDTQYF. DNA of the CDR3: TGTGCCAGCAGTGAAGCTAGCGGCACAGATACGCAGTATTTT.

The chain has TRBV7-2 and TRBJ2-7; possible D gene TRBD2, 5 bases. The length of the CDR3 is 13 residues. The germline gives CDR1 SGHTA, CDR2 FQGNSA. V lost 5 bases to trimming and J lost 2 bases, with 10 bases between them. CDR3 DNA: TGTGCCAGCAGCCGCCCCGGGGCCTACGAGCAGTACTTC. Encoded protein: CASSRPGAYEQYF.

The V call is TRBV11-3, the J call TRBJ2-2, with D tentatively TRBD2 (5 bases). V dropped 5 bases and J dropped 6 bases, with 13 bases sitting between them. CDR3 length equals 14 residues. Germline lookup yields CDR1 SGHNT and CDR2 YENEEA. The CDR3 DNA follows: TGTGCCAGCAGCCCCACTAGGGCTGCCGGGGAGCTGTTTTTT. Residues: CASSPTRAAGELFF.

This clone was detected a few times. The chain has TRBV7-8 and TRBJ1-4, with 7 bases lining up with TRBD1. V was pared by 4 bases and J by 4 bases, with 6 bases of the junction left unmatched. Germline CDR1 is SGHVS and CDR2 is FQNEAQ. This CDR3 has 15 residues. CDR3 bases: TGTGCCAGCAGCTCCCTGGGACAGATTAATGAAAAACTGTTTTTT. This codes for CASSSLGQINEKLFF.

This chain uses TRBV2 with TRBJ2-5; 10 bases line up with TRBD1. V lost 7 bases, J lost 4 bases, and 15 bases stayed unmatched. Germline lookup yields CDR1 SNHLY and CDR2 FYNNEI. The CDR3 sequence is 17 residues long. CDR3 sequence (DNA): TGTGCCAGCACTCTACGCGGAGACAGGGGGCGGACAGAGACCCAGTACTTC. This sequence encodes CASTLRGDRGRTETQYF.

The chain combines TRBV6-1 with TRBJ2-4, with D possibly matching TRBD2 (6 bases). V lost 1 base to trimming and J lost 8 bases, with 12 bases between them. The CDR3 spans 14 residues. Germline loops: CDR1 MNHNS, CDR2 SASEGT. The CDR3 sequence: CASSEDWGVDIQYF. In nucleotides, the CDR3 is TGTGCCAGCAGTGAAGATTGGGGGGTGGACATTCAGTACTTC.

J is TRBJ2-3 and V is TRBV6-1, with 12 bases matching TRBD2. Germline loops: CDR1 MNHNS, CDR2 SASEGT. This CDR3 spans 14 amino acids. V lost 8 bases, J lost 4 bases, and 4 bases stayed unmatched. Written as DNA, the CDR3 is TGTGCCAGCGGGAGACTAGCGGGAGCAGATACGCAGTATTTT. Its translation: CASGRLAGADTQYF.

This clone appeared once. This rearrangement joins TRBV5-1 to TRBJ2-2; 11 bases agree with TRBD2. The CDR3 consists of 17 residues. CDR1 and CDR2 (germline): SGHRS, YFSETQ. The ends lost 4 bases at V and 3 bases at J; junction bases unmatched: 8. The CDR3 coding sequence is TGCGCCAGCAGCCCGGTGGCTAGCGGGAGGTACACCGGGGAGCTGTTTTTT. Encoded protein: CASSPVASGRYTGELFF.

The genes are TRBV6-6 and TRBJ1-4; a weak D match, TRBD1 (5 bases). The germline gives CDR1 MNHNY, CDR2 SVGAGI (reference sequence). This CDR3 contains 16 residues. V was shortened by 2 bases and J by 7 bases, with 17 bases between the two germline ends. This CDR3 is CASSYDSSLVGEKLFF. DNA for the CDR3: TGTGCCAGCAGTTACGACAGCTCTTTGGTGGGTGAAAAACTGTTTTTT.

The chain employs TRBV30 and TRBJ2-5, with TRBD2 matching 8 bases. The CDR3 covers 12 residues. The ends lost 5 bases at V and 5 bases at J; junction bases unmatched: 4. Germline lookup yields CDR1 GTSNPN and CDR2 SVGIG (reference sequence). Here the CDR3 DNA reads TGTGCCTGGGGGGGACTAGTTGAGACCCAGTACTTC. Its protein is CAWGGLVETQYF.

This clone was seen a few times. The V and J genes are TRBV4-1 and TRBJ1-2; TRBD1 agrees at 7 bases. With V trimmed by 3 bases and J by 2 bases, 6 bases remained unmatched. Germline V gives CDR1 MGHRA, CDR2 YSYEKL. The CDR3 sequence is 15 residues long. The CDR3 loop is CASSQIQGTNYGYTF. The CDR3 nucleotides read TGCGCCAGCAGCCAGATACAGGGGACGAACTATGGCTACACCTTC.

This chain links TRBV2 with TRBJ2-3, with D unresolved. Germline V gene data show CDR1 as SNHLY and CDR2 as FYNNEI. CDR3 length equals 14 residues. V was trimmed by 6 bases and J by 0 bases, leaving 10 bases between them. The CDR3 region is CASSGIISTDTQYF. The CDR3 region has the DNA TGTGCCAGCAGCGGCATTATTAGCACAGATACGCAGTATTTT.

The chain joins TRBV5-6 to TRBJ2-3, with TRBD1 matching over 8 bases. This CDR3 comprises 15 residues. Germline V gives CDR1 SGHDT, CDR2 YYEEEE. Trimming removed 4 bases from V and 2 bases from J; junction bases left unmatched: 6. DNA for the CDR3: TGTGCCAGCAGCCCGCGGACAGGGACCACAGATACGCAGTATTTT. Its translation is CASSPRTGTTDTQYF.